This TCR beta chain comes out of a study of technical replicates of blood from a few donors. CDR1 is GTSNPN and CDR2 is SVGIG in the germline V gene (reference sequence). The CDR3 runs 15 residues. The V and J ends lost 4 bases and 4 bases respectively, with 16 bases between them. Data came from immunoSEQ multiplex PCR; TCRdb stores just in-frame clones and leaves some out. The data show some 70,000 clones, about 90% seen once. This sequence was found in a human donor in good health. The chain has TRBV30 and TRBJ2-2, with no clear D. The specimen sequenced was T cells isolated from PBMCs. CDR3 loop: CAWTATSQATGELFF. CDR3 in DNA: TGTGCCTGGACTGCTACCTCCCAAGCCACCGGGGAGCTGTTTTTT.